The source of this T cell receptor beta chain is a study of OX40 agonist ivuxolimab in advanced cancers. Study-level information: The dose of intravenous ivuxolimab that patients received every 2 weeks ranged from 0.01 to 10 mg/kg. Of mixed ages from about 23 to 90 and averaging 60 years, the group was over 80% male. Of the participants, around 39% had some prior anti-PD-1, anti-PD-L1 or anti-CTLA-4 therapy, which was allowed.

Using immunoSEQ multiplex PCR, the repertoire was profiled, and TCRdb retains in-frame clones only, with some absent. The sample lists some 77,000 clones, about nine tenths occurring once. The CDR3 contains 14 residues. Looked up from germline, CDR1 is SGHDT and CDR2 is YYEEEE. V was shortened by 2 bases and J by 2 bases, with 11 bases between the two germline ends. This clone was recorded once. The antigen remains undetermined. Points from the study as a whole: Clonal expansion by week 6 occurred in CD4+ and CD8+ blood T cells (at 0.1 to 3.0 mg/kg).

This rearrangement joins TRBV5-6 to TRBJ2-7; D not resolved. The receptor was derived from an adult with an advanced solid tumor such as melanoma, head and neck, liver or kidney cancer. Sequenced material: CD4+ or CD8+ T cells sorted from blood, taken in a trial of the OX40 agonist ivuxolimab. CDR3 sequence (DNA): TGTGCCAGCAGCTTCTCGATAGCCCCCTACGAGCAGTACTTC. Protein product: CASSFSIAPYEQYF.